This T cell receptor beta chain appears in the sequencing data of a study of T cell responses to AZD1222 COVID-19 vaccine. About the research overall: It was second doses at about 4 or about 12 weeks that were pooled.

This clone is medium-sized within its sample. Sequencing was performed with immunoSEQ multiplex PCR; in TCRdb, only in-frame clones are kept and a portion is missing. This sample has about 93,000 clones, with around nine tenths found just once. The clonotype comes from an adult in good health. Source: peripheral blood, taken on day 0 of AZD1222 vaccination.

Here the CDR3 reads CASSLSRGQGSNQPQHF. CDR3 in DNA: TGTGCCAGCAGTTTATCCCGAGGACAGGGTTCTAATCAGCCCCAGCATTTT. The chain employs TRBV27 and TRBJ1-5, with 8 bases identical to TRBD1. CDR1 and CDR2 from the germline V gene are MNHEY and SMNVEV (reference sequence). Germline trimming cut 0 bases from V and 4 bases from J; bases unmatched to any gene: 8. The CDR3 totals 17 residues.